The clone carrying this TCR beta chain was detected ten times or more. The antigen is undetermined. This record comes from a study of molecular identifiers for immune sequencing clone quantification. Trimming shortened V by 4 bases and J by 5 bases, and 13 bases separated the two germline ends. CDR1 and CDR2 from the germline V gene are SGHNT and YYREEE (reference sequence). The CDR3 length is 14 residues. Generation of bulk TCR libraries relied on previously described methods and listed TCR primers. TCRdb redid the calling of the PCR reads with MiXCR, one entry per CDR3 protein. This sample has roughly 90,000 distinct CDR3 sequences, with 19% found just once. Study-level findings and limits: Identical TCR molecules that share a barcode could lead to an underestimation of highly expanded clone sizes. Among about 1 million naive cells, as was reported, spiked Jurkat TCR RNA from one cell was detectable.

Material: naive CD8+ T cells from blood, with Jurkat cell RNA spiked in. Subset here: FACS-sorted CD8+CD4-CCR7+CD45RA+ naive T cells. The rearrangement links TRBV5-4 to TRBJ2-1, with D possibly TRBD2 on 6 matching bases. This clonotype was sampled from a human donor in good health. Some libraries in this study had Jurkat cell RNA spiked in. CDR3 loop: CASSPGLGNNEQFF. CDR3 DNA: TGTGCCAGCAGCCCGGGACTGGGAAACAATGAGCAGTTCTTC.